This TCR beta chain was sequenced for a study of T cell repertoires in cytomegalovirus infection. The wider study: In public TCR beta signatures, there were indications of both CMV infection and matching HLA type.

This clonotype was observed a handful of times. As yet, its antigen is unknown. Each CDR3 protein gets one entry after TCRdb re-called the reads with MiXCR. Of 200,000 to 300,000 distinct CDR3 sequences listed, approximately 9.2% were seen once; the top ten hold roughly 16%. V gave up 3 bases and J gave up 3 bases, with 11 bases separating them. CDR3 size: 13 residues. Germline assignment: CDR1 DFQATT and CDR2 SNEGSKA (reference sequence). Study-wide findings and caveats: HLA-C-restricted CMV-specific TCR beta clonotypes prevailed in the ex vivo response. The cumulative frequency of public TCR beta families identified carriers of CMV plus the relevant HLA.

V and J are TRBV20-1 and TRBJ1-2; D is unclear. The TCR originated in a human donor in good health (CMV status not recorded). Some clones in this sample may be carry-over from other donors' samples. Sequenced: PBMCs. The CDR3 DNA reads TGCAGTGCTAGGGCCCCACGGCACTATGGCTACACCTTC. This sequence encodes CSARAPRHYGYTF.